This T cell receptor (beta chain) was documented in a study of T cells expressing NK-cell markers (TCRdb year 2020). Describing the broader study: In sorted CD3+CD56+NKG2C+, CD3+CD56+NKG2C- and CD3+CD56-NKG2C+ T-cell subsets from about 8 donors, TCR beta-chain repertoires were profiled. Among the eight sequenced donors, only one was HCMV-seronegative, while the other seven were HCMV-seropositive. Randomly selected healthy volunteers, three men and five women, were used as the eight sequenced donors. Libraries were sequenced as 2 x 150 bp reads on Illumina HiSeq 2000/2500, MiSeq or NextSeq. Results the study describes overall, beyond this receptor: Whether the expanded NKG2C-expressing T cell clones were specific for HCMV antigens was left unclear. In a handful of donors, the dominant CD3+CD56+NKG2C+ clonotypes were among the top 10 CD8+ clonotypes and accounted for about 1.0-7.5% of CD8+ T cells. Those dominant clonotypes were again the most abundant among CD3+CD56-NKG2C+ cells in a few donors, at about 25-65%.

The sequencer was an Illumina HiSeq 2000. 5'RACE template switching, by which a universal primer site and unique molecular identifiers were added, was used to make TCR beta cDNA libraries. Synthesis of cDNA was primed from the TCR beta constant segment and was followed by two consecutive PCR amplification steps. In the paper's pipeline: MIGEC was used to demultiplex reads and group reads by UMI, and MiTCR was used to assemble and quantify clonotypes. To remove erroneous sequences, TCR cDNA sequences were retained only when supported by two or more reads. The tcR package was used for downstream repertoire analysis, with clonotypes matched between fractions based on CDR3 nucleotide sequence plus V segment. VDJmatch was used to annotate antigen specificity against VDJdb, with one amino acid substitution allowed in CDR3. TCRdb reprocessed the sequencing reads and holds a single record per CDR3 protein sequence, with no DNA. For this entry, the V and J calls and clone size follow TCRdb and not the study's own pipeline. This sample's table carries about 460,000 distinct CDR3 sequences. 1.4% of the sample is in the top ten clones.

Of note for this clonotype: Its antigen is still unknown.

To determine HCMV serostatus, a commercial ELISA kit was used to detect HCMV-specific IgG in serum. Peripheral blood mononuclear cells were isolated from blood by Ficoll density gradient centrifugation. The TCR sequence derives from a woman between 45 and 65 years old in good health. Donor details come from another sample of the same person, matched by shared clones. Input material: blood T cells: a sorted CD56 or NKG2C T cell subset, CD4+ or CD8+ T cells, or bulk PBMC T cells (not recorded which).

The CDR3 protein sequence reads: CASSLPGDYGYTF. The V gene is TRBV28 and the J gene is TRBJ1-2; TCRdb indicates TRBD1, and absent DNA this call remains unverified. The CDR3 spans 13 residues, from the cysteine through the phenylalanine. No DNA is recorded. From a lookup of the germline V gene, CDR1 and CDR2 are MDHEN and SYDVKM.